The clone carrying this T cell receptor beta chain appeared a few times. Its antigen is unknown. Neighboring lung without atypia was obtained no less than 2 cm from the tumor margin. V shed 5 bases and J 6 bases; nucleotides not matched to a gene: 3. The CDR3 sequence is 15 residues long. Germline V gene lookup returns CDR1 SGHNT and CDR2 YENEEA. The sample is drawn from a study of T cells in localized non-small cell lung cancer. Study findings and constraints: Uninvolved adjacent lung, not tumor, had the highest T cell clonality. Heterogeneity remains possible, as sequencing covered one tumor region only. Adjacent lung had a median around 60 of the 100 largest tumor clones.

Clones were sequenced by immunoSEQ multiplex PCR, and TCRdb holds only the in-frame ones, with some missing. The sample comprises 1,100 to 1,500 clones, less than 25% of which are singletons, and around a quarter rests with the top ten. This chain connects TRBV11-3 to TRBJ2-2; 13 positions agree with TRBD2. This TCR came from a male donor aged 60 or older with stage III squamous cell lung carcinoma. The material sequenced was normal lung tissue next to the tumor, taken before any cancer treatment. CDR3 in DNA: TGTGCCAGCAGCCGGACTAGCGGGAGTCCCGGGGAGCTGTTTTTT. Protein product: CASSRTSGSPGELFF.